This T cell receptor beta chain comes out of a study of vaccination effects on CD4 cells after COVID-19. The wider study: Pools of viral peptides were used by the ViraFEST assay to expand antigen-specific CD4+ T cells ahead of sequencing.

About this clone itself: Its antigen is not known.

The authors isolated CD4+ T cells after roughly eleven days of culture. Subjects were given two BNT162b2 or mRNA-1273 vaccine doses. Sequenced by immunoSEQ multiplex PCR; TCRdb stores in-frame clones only, minus some. Of around 49,000 clones in the sample, 72% were seen once. This CDR3 spans 14 amino acids. Germline V gives CDR1 LNHDA, CDR2 SQIVND (reference sequence). Trimming stripped 6 bases from V and 3 bases from J, with 9 bases between. V gene TRBV19 combines with J gene TRBJ1-6; no definite D call. Here the sequenced sample was CD4+ T cells from PBMCs cultured without peptide, taken after COVID-19 vaccination. The TCR was taken from a human donor who received a COVID-19 vaccine. CDR3: CASREGFYNSPLHF. The CDR3 DNA follows: TGTGCCAGTAGGGAGGGATTCTATAATTCACCCCTCCACTTT.